One sample yielded the 32 T cell receptor beta chains listed below, sequenced in a study of OX40 agonist ivuxolimab in advanced cancers. TCRdb keeps only in-frame clones here, not all; method: immunoSEQ multiplex PCR. This table has more than 25,000 clones, 70% to 90% appearing once. Specimen: CD4+ or CD8+ T cells sorted from blood, collected in a trial of the OX40 agonist ivuxolimab. The origin of the receptors is an adult with an advanced solid tumor such as melanoma, head and neck, liver or kidney cancer.

This chain uses TRBV6-1 with TRBJ1-5; 8 bases match TRBD1. Germline CDR1 reads MNHNS; CDR2 reads SASEGT. The CDR3 runs to 14 residues. J gave up 5 bases and V 4 bases, and 4 bases lay outside the gene matches. CDR3 region: CASSGQGRDQPQHF. Written as DNA, the CDR3 is TGTGCCAGCAGTGGACAGGGGCGGGATCAGCCCCAGCATTTT.

The CDR3: CASSVTSGRTGELFF. The CDR3 DNA is TGCGCCAGCAGCGTGACTAGCGGGAGAACCGGGGAGCTGTTTTTT. This chain links TRBV5-1 with TRBJ2-2; 12 bases map to TRBD2. Losses at the gene ends were 4 bases for V and 5 bases for J; bases not matched to a gene: 3. CDR1 is SGHRS, CDR2 YFSETQ, per germline. The CDR3 extends over 15 amino acids.

The chain links TRBV5-6 to TRBJ1-1; a possible D gene is TRBD1 (5 bases). CDR3 length: 15 residues. Looked up from germline, CDR1 is SGHDT and CDR2 is YYEEEE. Trimming took off 1 base at V and 3 bases at J, with 13 bases between the two ends. The CDR3 nucleotides are TGTGCCAGCAGCTTGTTAAGGGTAGGGGACACTGAAGCTTTCTTT. Translating it yields CASSLLRVGDTEAFF.

V usage is TRBV5-6 and J usage is TRBJ1-2; D is unclear. CDR3 size: 14 residues. Trimming pared 0 bases from V and 6 bases from J, leaving 12 bases between. CDR1 is SGHDT and CDR2 is YYEEEE in the germline V gene. The CDR3 loop reads CASSLGDRSNGYTF. CDR3 DNA: TGTGCCAGCAGCTTGGGAGATAGGAGCAATGGCTACACCTTC.

V and J are TRBV27 and TRBJ2-7; D ambiguous. V was cut by 5 bases and J by 1 base, with 15 bases left in between. The CDR3 is 15 amino acids. CDR1 is MNHEY and CDR2 is SMNVEV in the germline V gene (reference sequence). The CDR3: CASSPVSDGSYEQYF. DNA of the CDR3: TGTGCCAGCAGTCCGGTCTCGGACGGGTCCTACGAGCAGTACTTC.

V and J are TRBV10-1 and TRBJ1-1; no clear D gene. The CDR3 length is 11 residues. Germline CDR1 and CDR2: WNHNN and SYGVQD (reference sequence). Trimming took off 8 bases at V and 1 base at J, with 5 bases between the two ends. In nucleotides, the CDR3 is TGCGCCAGCTGGAAGAACACTGAAGCTTTCTTT. It is translated as CASWKNTEAFF.

This clone has just a few counts. This chain uses TRBV10-1 with TRBJ2-3, with D tentatively TRBD1 or TRBD2 (5 bases each). The CDR3 length is 13 residues. The V gene lost 5 bases and the J gene lost 4 bases, with 10 bases spanning the gap. The germline gives CDR1 WNHNN, CDR2 SYGVQD (reference sequence). The CDR3 DNA sequence: TGCGCCAGCAGTCGGGACCCTCCAGATACGCAGTATTTT. It translates to CASSRDPPDTQYF.

This clone was observed a handful of times. The chain carries TRBV19 and TRBJ1-1; possible D gene TRBD1, 5 bases. CDR3 length: 13 amino acids. In germline, CDR1 is LNHDA, CDR2 SQIVND (reference sequence). The V end lost 6 bases, the J end lost 5 bases, and 13 bases lay between the germline ends. CDR3 DNA: TGTGCCAGTAGCACCCTCGGGGGGACTGAAGCTTTCTTT. Translated, it gives CASSTLGGTEAFF.

This chain connects TRBV4-3 to TRBJ2-3; D not resolved. V lost 0 bases and J 2 bases, leaving 6 bases between the germline ends. This CDR3 region has 14 residues. Germline values: CDR1 LGHNA, CDR2 YSLEER. The CDR3 DNA reads TGCGCCAGCAGCCAAGATAAGGTCACAGATACGCAGTATTTT. This encodes CASSQDKVTDTQYF.

J is TRBJ2-1 and V is TRBV11-2; 10 bases agree with TRBD2. Germline loops: CDR1 SGHAT, CDR2 FQNNGV. Trimming cost V 2 bases and J 7 bases; bases outside gene matches: 5. This CDR3 comprises 15 residues. CDR3 in amino acids: CASSLRSSGSNEQFF. In DNA form, the CDR3 reads TGTGCCAGCAGCTTACGGTCTAGCGGGAGTAATGAGCAGTTCTTC.

The CDR3, as DNA: TGTGCCAGCAGCGGACTAGCGGGAGGGCCCACAGATACGCAGTATTTT. Translated: CASSGLAGGPTDTQYF. The chain links TRBV14 to TRBJ2-3; 15 bases map to TRBD2. Trimming at V came to 5 bases and at J to 2 bases, leaving 2 bases not matched to a gene. Germline V gives CDR1 SGHDN, CDR2 FVKESK. The CDR3 has 16 residues.

The V and J genes are TRBV10-2 and TRBJ1-4, with D possibly TRBD1 on 6 matching bases. Germline CDR1 reads WSHSY; CDR2 reads SAAADI. This CDR3 is built from 15 residues. Trimming removed 0 bases from V and 4 bases from J, with 9 bases in between. CDR3 coding DNA: TGCGCCAGCAGTGAGTCCGCAGGGGTTAATGAAAAACTGTTTTTT. Residues: CASSESAGVNEKLFF.

The V call is TRBV2, the J call TRBJ2-5; no clear D gene. In germline, CDR1 is SNHLY, CDR2 FYNNEI. The CDR3 totals 12 residues. V lost 8 bases and J lost 5, with 12 bases in between. CDR3 nucleotides: TGTGCCAGCGAGACGGTGTTGGAGACCCAGTACTTC. Translating gives CASETVLETQYF.

The J gene is TRBJ1-1, the V gene TRBV5-6, with D possibly matching TRBD1 (5 bases). Trimming left V 0 bases short and J 9 bases short, with 9 bases between. The germline CDR1 and CDR2 sequences are SGHDT and YYEEEE. This CDR3 spans 12 amino acids. The CDR3 nucleotides read TGTGCCAGCAGCTTGGGGAGGGGCCAAGCTTTCTTT. Encoded protein: CASSLGRGQAFF.

This clone showed up just a few times. The chain couples TRBV7-8 to TRBJ2-7; D gene uncertain. CDR1 SGHVS and CDR2 FQNEAQ come from the germline V gene. The CDR3 totals 12 residues. Trimming shortened V by 5 bases and J by 1 base, and 6 bases separated the two germline ends. The DNA for the CDR3 is TGTGCCAGCAGCACCGTATCCTACGAGCAGTACTTC. Translation gives CASSTVSYEQYF.

In this sample, this clone turned up once. This chain uses TRBV19 with TRBJ2-7; D possibly corresponds to TRBD2 (7 bases). The CDR3 loop spans 15 amino acids. Trimming shortened V by 8 bases and J by 2 bases, and 19 bases separated the two germline ends. Per germline, CDR1 LNHDA and CDR2 SQIVND (reference sequence). In DNA form, the CDR3 reads TGTGCCAGTGGGCTAGGGGGGGAGGTACCCTACGAGCAGTACTTC. Protein: CASGLGGEVPYEQYF.

This rearrangement joins TRBV25-1 to TRBJ2-5; D perhaps matches TRBD2 (6 bases). The CDR3 has 14 amino acids. Trimming shortened V by 4 bases and J by 5 bases, and 14 bases separated the two germline ends. Germline CDR1 and CDR2: MGHDK and SYGVNS. The CDR3 DNA reads as TGTGCCAGCAGTGTGTTGGGTAGCGGTGAGACCCAGTACTTC. It is translated as CASSVLGSGETQYF.

The chain combines TRBV28 with TRBJ2-5; 9 positions agree with TRBD2. With V trimmed by 5 bases and J by 1 base, 8 bases remained unmatched. The CDR3 is made up of 16 amino acids. From germline, CDR1 is MDHEN and CDR2 SYDVKM. The CDR3 spells CASSLDLAGRQETQYF. The CDR3 nucleotides are TGTGCCAGCAGTCTAGACCTAGCGGGGCGCCAAGAGACCCAGTACTTC.

The chain carries TRBV4-1 and TRBJ2-1, with a possible D match to TRBD1 (7 bases). The ends were cut back, 0 bases at V and 9 bases at J, with 12 bases in the middle. Germline V gene sequence: CDR1 MGHRA, CDR2 YSYEKL. The CDR3 spans 14 residues. DNA of the CDR3: TGCGCCAGCAGCCAAGACAGGGGGGTCGGTGAGCAGTTCTTC. Residues: CASSQDRGVGEQFF.

The CDR3 coding sequence is TGTGCCAGCAGTAAAGGGGCGGGCACTGAAGCTTTCTTT. Encoded protein: CASSKGAGTEAFF. The V call is TRBV27, the J call TRBJ1-1; D is possibly TRBD1 (5 bases). The germline CDR1 and CDR2 sequences are MNHEY and SMNVEV (reference sequence). V was cut by 5 bases and J by 4 bases, with 11 bases left in between. The CDR3 is made up of 13 amino acids.

This clone was picked up a small number of times. V gene TRBV7-9 combines with J gene TRBJ2-1; unclear D gene. In germline, CDR1 is SEHNR, CDR2 FQNEAQ (reference sequence). The CDR3 has 11 amino acids. V lost 5 bases, J lost 7 bases, and 6 bases lay in between. CDR3 amino acids: CASSPGNEQFF. CDR3 nucleotide sequence: TGTGCCAGCAGCCCCGGGAATGAGCAGTTCTTC.

V usage is TRBV5-1 and J usage is TRBJ1-1; possibly TRBD1 for D (5 bases). This CDR3 has 12 amino acids. The germline V and J ends were trimmed by 3 bases and 11 bases, with 14 bases remaining between them. The V gene's germline CDR1 is SGHRS and CDR2 YFSETQ. The CDR3 loop is CASSSDSPGAFF. The CDR3 DNA reads as TGCGCCAGCAGCTCTGACAGCCCCGGGGCTTTCTTT.

This sequence joins TRBV19 and TRBJ1-1; D not resolved. Germline CDR1 LNHDA, CDR2 SQIVND (reference sequence). V lost 2 bases to trimming and J lost 1 base, with 5 bases between them. This CDR3 spans 13 amino acids. CDR3 region: CASSISTNTEAFF. DNA of the CDR3: TGTGCCAGTAGTATAAGTACGAACACTGAAGCTTTCTTT.

This clone has just one count. V usage is TRBV7-9 and J usage is TRBJ2-7; 8 bases map to TRBD1. CDR1 and CDR2 (germline): SEHNR, FQNEAQ (reference sequence). There are 16 residues in the CDR3. The V gene end was trimmed by 5 bases and the J gene end by 2 bases; junction bases not matched to a gene: 11. The CDR3 region is CASSLVGQGDPYEQYF. Written as DNA, the CDR3 is TGTGCCAGCAGCCTAGTAGGACAGGGCGACCCCTACGAGCAGTACTTC.

V usage is TRBV4-2 and J usage is TRBJ1-3, with TRBD1 as a possible D gene (6 bases). CDR1 is LGHNA, CDR2 YNFKEQ, per germline. The CDR3 consists of 16 residues. V lost 3 bases, J lost 0 bases, and 12 bases lay in between. CDR3 loop: CASSHPGQSSGNTIYF. The CDR3 region has the DNA TGTGCCAGCAGCCATCCGGGACAAAGCTCTGGAAACACCATATATTTT.

The chain's CDR3 is CASTGLWNSPLHF. The CDR3 nucleotides read TGTGCCAGCACGGGATTGTGGAATTCACCCCTCCACTTT. The chain links TRBV27 to TRBJ1-6, with unresolved D. Germline V gene data show CDR1 as MNHEY and CDR2 as SMNVEV (reference sequence). V was shortened by 7 bases and J by 7 bases, with 11 bases between the two germline ends. This CDR3 spans 13 amino acids.

The V gene is TRBV4-1, the J gene TRBJ2-2, with a tentative D call TRBD2 (6 bases). Germline loops: CDR1 MGHRA, CDR2 YSYEKL. With 0 bases removed from V and 6 bases from J, the gap between germline ends came to 14 bases. The CDR3 has 16 amino acids. CDR3 in DNA: TGCGCCAGCAGCCAAGAACCGGGAAGGAGGGCCGGGGAGCTGTTTTTT. Its translation is CASSQEPGRRAGELFF.

This clone turned up a few times. The chain uses TRBV11-2 and TRBJ2-7; tentative D call: TRBD1 (6 bases). This CDR3 is 14 amino acids long. Germline V gene sequence: CDR1 SGHAT, CDR2 FQNNGV. V was trimmed by 6 bases and J by 5 bases, leaving 17 bases between them. The CDR3 protein is CASSSGTSYDEQYF. CDR3 bases: TGTGCCAGCAGTTCCGGGACATCATACGACGAGCAGTACTTC.

The chain carries TRBV29-1 and TRBJ2-3; TRBD2 aligns across 7 bases. The CDR3 runs 14 residues. CDR1 and CDR2 (germline): SQVTM, ANQGSEA. V dropped 4 bases and J dropped 5; count of bases not matched to a gene: 9. CDR3 nucleotide sequence: TGCAGCGTTGTGCGGGAGTGGTTGAGAGATACGCAGTATTTT. Translating gives CSVVREWLRDTQYF.

In its sample, this clone was seen a few times. The chain links TRBV4-1 to TRBJ1-1, with D perhaps TRBD1 (5 bases). The CDR3 contains 14 residues. Germline V CDR1 and CDR2: MGHRA, YSYEKL. V was cut by 4 bases and J by 4 bases, with 13 bases left in between. The CDR3 here is CASSPGPGGTEAFF. The CDR3 DNA reads TGCGCCAGCAGCCCGGGACCCGGGGGCACTGAAGCTTTCTTT.

This clone appeared once. This rearrangement joins TRBV2 to TRBJ2-1, with 8 nucleotides matching TRBD2. There are 15 residues in the CDR3. Germline values: CDR1 SNHLY, CDR2 FYNNEI. The ends lost 8 bases at V and 6 bases at J; junction bases unmatched: 12. CDR3 region: CASCPGLGGANEQFF. The CDR3 DNA sequence: TGTGCCAGCTGCCCGGGACTAGGAGGGGCCAATGAGCAGTTCTTC. The whole variable domain, filled in from reference TRBV2 and TRBJ2-1, reads EPEVTQTPSHQVTQMGQEVILRCVPISNHLYFYWYRQILGQKVEFLVSFYNNEISEKSEIFDDQFSVERPDGSNFTLKIRSTKLEDSAMYFCASCPGLGGANEQFFGPGTRLTVL.

The genes are TRBV27 and TRBJ2-3, with D perhaps matching TRBD2 (6 bases). CDR1 is MNHEY, CDR2 SMNVEV, per germline (reference sequence). The CDR3 spans 17 residues. Trimming shortened V by 3 bases and J by 0 bases, and 16 bases separated the two germline ends. CDR3 protein: CASSLISERASTDTQYF. The CDR3 nucleotides read TGTGCCAGCAGTTTGATCTCCGAGCGGGCTAGCACAGATACGCAGTATTTT.